This is a list of T cell receptor beta chains from one sample in a study of OX40 agonist ivuxolimab in advanced cancers. Using immunoSEQ multiplex PCR, the repertoire was profiled, and TCRdb retains in-frame clones only, with some absent. This table holds 65,000 to 80,000 clones, over 65% found once. Sequencing was performed on CD4+ or CD8+ T cells sorted from blood, taken in a trial of the OX40 agonist ivuxolimab. These TCRs come from an adult with an advanced solid tumor such as melanoma, head and neck, liver or kidney cancer. The CDR3 runs from the conserved cysteine through the conserved F or W. A D gene is named only where the DNA matches it firmly.

j_gene	d_gene	v_gene	CDR3aa
TRBJ2-3	NA	TRBV7-6	CASSPPRRDTQYF
TRBJ2-3	TRBD1	TRBV7-9	CASSTDRSDTQYF
TRBJ2-5	TRBD1	TRBV19	CASSFDGTGQETQYF
TRBJ2-3	NA	TRBV5-1	CASSLARTDTQYF
TRBJ2-2	NA	TRBV29-1	CSVWGAGELFF
TRBJ1-1	NA	TRBV5-1	CASSLNENTEAFF
TRBJ1-2	NA	TRBV12-5	CASGLGQTYGYTF
TRBJ2-7	TRBD2	TRBV7-9	CASSSGTSGAYEQYF
TRBJ2-2	TRBD1	TRBV6-1	CASSTHRGTGELFF
TRBJ1-3	NA	TRBV10-3	CAIRPGAGNGGNTIYF
TRBJ2-5	NA	TRBV7-6	CASSLGAERTQYF
TRBJ2-3	NA	TRBV7-7	CASSFSGTDTQYF
TRBJ1-1	TRBD1	TRBV27	CASSRDRMIKAFF
TRBJ1-1	NA	TRBV29-1	CSAERRTRGDTEAFF
TRBJ2-1	TRBD2	TRBV7-2	CASTSLPGLEYNEQFF
TRBJ1-2	NA	TRBV10-1	CASSESGSYGYTF
TRBJ1-2	TRBD1	TRBV4-3	CASSRGTGTGASYGYTF
TRBJ1-2	TRBD1	TRBV5-6	CASSPDTGGYGYTF
TRBJ1-1	NA	TRBV7-9	CASSLRSNTEAFF
TRBJ2-7	TRBD1	TRBV7-8	CASSWSRDRSYEQYF
TRBJ2-5	NA	TRBV5-6	CASSLVSGRETQYF
TRBJ2-7	NA	TRBV6-5	CASKPGTALYEQYF
TRBJ1-1	NA	TRBV5-1	CASSPQVANTEAFF
TRBJ1-1	NA	TRBV5-1	CASSPAGEREAFF
TRBJ1-5	TRBD1	TRBV4-2	CASSQAIGDSNQPQHF
TRBJ2-7	NA	TRBV4-3	CASSQGTETYEQYF
TRBJ1-2	NA	TRBV6-5	CASTTYNYGYTF
TRBJ1-1	NA	TRBV12-5	CASGLEMNTEAFF